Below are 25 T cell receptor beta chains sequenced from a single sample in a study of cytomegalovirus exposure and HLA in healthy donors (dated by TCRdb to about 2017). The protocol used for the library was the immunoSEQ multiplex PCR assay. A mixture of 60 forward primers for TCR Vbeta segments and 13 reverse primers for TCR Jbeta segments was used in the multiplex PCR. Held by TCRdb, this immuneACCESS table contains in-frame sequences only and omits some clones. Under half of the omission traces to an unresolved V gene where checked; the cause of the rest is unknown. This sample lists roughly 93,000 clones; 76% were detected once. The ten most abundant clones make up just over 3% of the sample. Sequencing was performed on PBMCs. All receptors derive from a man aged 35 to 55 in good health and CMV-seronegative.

The CDR3 protein is CASSRREEKLFF. DNA of the CDR3: TGTGCCAGCAGTCGCCGAGAGGAAAAACTGTTTTTT. The rearrangement joins TRBV7-9 to TRBJ1-4; D is uncertain. The germline V and J ends were trimmed by 6 bases and 8 bases, with 10 bases remaining between them. The CDR3 length is 12 residues. Germline V gene lookup returns CDR1 SEHNR and CDR2 FQNEAQ (reference sequence).

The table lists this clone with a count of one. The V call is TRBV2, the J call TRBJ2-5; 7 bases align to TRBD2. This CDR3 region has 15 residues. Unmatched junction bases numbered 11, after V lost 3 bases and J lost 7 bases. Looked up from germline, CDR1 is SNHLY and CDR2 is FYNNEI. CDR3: CASSDPGPWGGTQYF. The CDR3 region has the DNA TGTGCCAGCAGTGACCCGGGCCCCTGGGGGGGGACCCAGTACTTC. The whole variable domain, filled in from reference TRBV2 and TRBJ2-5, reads EPEVTQTPSHQVTQMGQEVILRCVPISNHLYFYWYRQILGQKVEFLVSFYNNEISEKSEIFDDQFSVERPDGSNFTLKIRSTKLEDSAMYFCASSDPGPWGGTQYFGPGTRLLVL.

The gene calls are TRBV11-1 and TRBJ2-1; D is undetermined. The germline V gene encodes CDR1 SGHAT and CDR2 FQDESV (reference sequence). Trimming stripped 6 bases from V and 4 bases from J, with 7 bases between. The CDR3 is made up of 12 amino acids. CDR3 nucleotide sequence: TGTGCCAGCAGTTGGCGGTACAATGAGCAGTTCTTC. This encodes CASSWRYNEQFF.

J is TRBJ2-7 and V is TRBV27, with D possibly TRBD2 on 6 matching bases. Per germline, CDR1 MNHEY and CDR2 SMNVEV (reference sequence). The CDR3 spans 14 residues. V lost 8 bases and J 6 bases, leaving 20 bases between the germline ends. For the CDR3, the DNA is TGTGCCAGCGGGGTGGGGACGGGAGCCTTCGAGCAGTACTTC. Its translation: CASGVGTGAFEQYF.

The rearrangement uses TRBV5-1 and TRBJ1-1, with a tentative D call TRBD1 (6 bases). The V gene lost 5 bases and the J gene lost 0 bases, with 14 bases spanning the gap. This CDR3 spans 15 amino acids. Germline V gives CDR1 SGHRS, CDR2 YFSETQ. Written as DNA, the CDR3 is TGCGCCAGCAGGCTCACCGGGACAATGAACACTGAAGCTTTCTTT. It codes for CASRLTGTMNTEAFF.

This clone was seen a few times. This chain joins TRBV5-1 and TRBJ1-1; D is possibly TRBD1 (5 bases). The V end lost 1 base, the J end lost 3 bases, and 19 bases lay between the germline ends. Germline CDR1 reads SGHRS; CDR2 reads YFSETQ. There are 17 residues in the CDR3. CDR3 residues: CASSLPSRSGGDTEAFF. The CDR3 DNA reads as TGCGCCAGCAGCTTGCCGTCCCGCTCCGGGGGGGACACTGAAGCTTTCTTT.

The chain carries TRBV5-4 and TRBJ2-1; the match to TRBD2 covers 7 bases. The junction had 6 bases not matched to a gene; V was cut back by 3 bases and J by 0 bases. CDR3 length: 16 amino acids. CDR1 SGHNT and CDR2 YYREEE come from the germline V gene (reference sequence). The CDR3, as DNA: TGTGCCAGCAGCTCCACTGGCGGGGGCTCCTACAATGAGCAGTTCTTC. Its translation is CASSSTGGGSYNEQFF.

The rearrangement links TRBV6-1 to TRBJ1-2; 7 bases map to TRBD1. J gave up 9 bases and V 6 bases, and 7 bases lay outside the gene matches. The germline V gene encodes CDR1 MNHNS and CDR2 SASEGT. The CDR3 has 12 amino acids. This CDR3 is CASSVRGRSYTF. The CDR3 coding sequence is TGTGCCAGCAGCGTAAGGGGGCGTAGCTACACCTTC.

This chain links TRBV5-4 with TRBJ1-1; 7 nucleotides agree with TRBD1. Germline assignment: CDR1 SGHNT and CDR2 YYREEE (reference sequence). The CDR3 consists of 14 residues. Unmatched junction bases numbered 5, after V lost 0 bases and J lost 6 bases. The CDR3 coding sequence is TGTGCCAGCAGCTTGGGAGGGGGCATGTCTGAAGCTTTCTTT. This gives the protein CASSLGGGMSEAFF.

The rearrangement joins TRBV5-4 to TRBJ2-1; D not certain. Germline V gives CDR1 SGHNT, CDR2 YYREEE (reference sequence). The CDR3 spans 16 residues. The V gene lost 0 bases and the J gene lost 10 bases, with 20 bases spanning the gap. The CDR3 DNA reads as TGTGCCAGCAGCTTGGTGCTCAGCGTCCGAGATCAGGAGCAGTTCTTC. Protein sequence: CASSLVLSVRDQEQFF.

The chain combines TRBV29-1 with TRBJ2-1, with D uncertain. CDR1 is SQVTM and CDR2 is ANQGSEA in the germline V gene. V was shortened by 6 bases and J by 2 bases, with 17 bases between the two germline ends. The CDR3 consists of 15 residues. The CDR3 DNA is TGCAGCGTCGGAGAGGTGGGTAGGACCTACAATGAGCAGTTCTTC. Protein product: CSVGEVGRTYNEQFF.

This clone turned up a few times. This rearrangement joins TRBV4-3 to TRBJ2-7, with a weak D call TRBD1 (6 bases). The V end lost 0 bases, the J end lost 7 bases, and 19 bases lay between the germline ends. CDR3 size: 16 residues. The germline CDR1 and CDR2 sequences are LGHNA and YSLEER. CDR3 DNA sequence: TGCGCCAGCAGCCAAGATGAGGGCAGGGGATCTACGGAGCAGTACTTC. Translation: CASSQDEGRGSTEQYF.

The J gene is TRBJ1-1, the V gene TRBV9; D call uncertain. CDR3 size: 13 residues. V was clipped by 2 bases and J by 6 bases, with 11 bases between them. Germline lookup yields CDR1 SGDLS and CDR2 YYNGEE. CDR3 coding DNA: TGTGCCAGCAGCGTGGCGGAGGGCGCTGAAGCTTTCTTT. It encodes CASSVAEGAEAFF. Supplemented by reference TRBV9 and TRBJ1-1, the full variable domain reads DSGVTQTPKHLITATGQRVTLRCSPRSGDLSVYWYQQSLDQGLQFLIQYYNGEERAKGNILERFSAQQFPDLHSELNLSSLELGDSALYFCASSVAEGAEAFFGQGTRLTVV.

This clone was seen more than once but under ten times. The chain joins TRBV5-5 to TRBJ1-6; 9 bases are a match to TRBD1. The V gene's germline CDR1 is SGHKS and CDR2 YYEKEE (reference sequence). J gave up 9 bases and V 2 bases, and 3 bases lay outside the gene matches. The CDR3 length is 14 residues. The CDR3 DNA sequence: TGTGCCAGCAGCTTAGACAGGGGGATTTCACCCCTCCACTTT. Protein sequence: CASSLDRGISPLHF.

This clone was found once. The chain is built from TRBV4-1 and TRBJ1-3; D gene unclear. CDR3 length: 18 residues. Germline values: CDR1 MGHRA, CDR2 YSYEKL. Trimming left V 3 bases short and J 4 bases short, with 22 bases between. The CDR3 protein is CASSHLTSGFGRGNTIYF. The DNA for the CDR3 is TGCGCCAGCAGCCATTTAACATCGGGGTTCGGGCGGGGAAACACCATATATTTT.

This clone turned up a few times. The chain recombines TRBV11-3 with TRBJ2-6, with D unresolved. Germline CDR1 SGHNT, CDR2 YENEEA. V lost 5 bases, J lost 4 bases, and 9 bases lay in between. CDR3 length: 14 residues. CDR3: CASSPHSGANVLTF. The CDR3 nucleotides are TGTGCCAGCAGCCCCCACTCCGGGGCCAACGTCCTGACTTTC.

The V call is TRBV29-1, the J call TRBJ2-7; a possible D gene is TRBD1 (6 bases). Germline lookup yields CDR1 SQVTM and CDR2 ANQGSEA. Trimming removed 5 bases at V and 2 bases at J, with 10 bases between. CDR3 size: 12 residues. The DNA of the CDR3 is TGCAGCGTTCGGGACACGCCCTACGAGCAGTACTTC. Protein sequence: CSVRDTPYEQYF.

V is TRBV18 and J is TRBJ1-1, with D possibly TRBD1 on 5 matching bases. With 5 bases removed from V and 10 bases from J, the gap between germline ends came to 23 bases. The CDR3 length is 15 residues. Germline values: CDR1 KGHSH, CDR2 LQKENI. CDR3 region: CASSTKGVLTTVAFF. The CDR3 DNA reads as TGTGCCAGCTCAACGAAAGGGGTACTTACGACCGTAGCTTTCTTT.

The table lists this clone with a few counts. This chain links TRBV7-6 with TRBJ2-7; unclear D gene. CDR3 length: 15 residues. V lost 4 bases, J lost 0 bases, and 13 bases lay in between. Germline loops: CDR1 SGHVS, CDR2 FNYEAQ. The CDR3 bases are TGTGCCAGCAGCTCCTCGGCGGCCTTCTCCTACGAGCAGTACTTC. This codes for CASSSSAAFSYEQYF. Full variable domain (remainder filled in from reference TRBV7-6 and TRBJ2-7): GAGVSQSPRYKVTKRGQDVALRCDPISGHVSLYWYRQALGQGPEFLTYFNYEAQQDKSGLPNDRFSAERPEGSISTLTIQRTEQRDSAMYRCASSSSAAFSYEQYFGPGTRLTVT.

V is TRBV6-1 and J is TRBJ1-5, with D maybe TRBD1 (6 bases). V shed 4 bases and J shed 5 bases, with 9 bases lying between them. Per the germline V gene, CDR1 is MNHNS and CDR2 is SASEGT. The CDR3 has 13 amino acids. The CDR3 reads CASSGQEDQPQHF. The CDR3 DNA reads TGTGCCAGCAGTGGACAGGAGGATCAGCCCCAGCATTTT.

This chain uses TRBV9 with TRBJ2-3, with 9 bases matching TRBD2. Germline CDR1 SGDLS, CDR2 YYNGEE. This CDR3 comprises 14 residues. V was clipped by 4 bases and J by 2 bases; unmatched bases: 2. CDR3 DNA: TGTGCCAGCAGCCCTAGCGGGGACACAGATACGCAGTATTTT. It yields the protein CASSPSGDTDTQYF.

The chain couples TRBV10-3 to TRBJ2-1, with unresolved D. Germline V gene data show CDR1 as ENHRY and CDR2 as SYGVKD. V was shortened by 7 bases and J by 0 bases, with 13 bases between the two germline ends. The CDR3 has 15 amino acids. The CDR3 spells CAIKSERLSYNEQFF. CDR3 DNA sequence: TGTGCCATCAAATCAGAGCGCCTCTCCTACAATGAGCAGTTCTTC.

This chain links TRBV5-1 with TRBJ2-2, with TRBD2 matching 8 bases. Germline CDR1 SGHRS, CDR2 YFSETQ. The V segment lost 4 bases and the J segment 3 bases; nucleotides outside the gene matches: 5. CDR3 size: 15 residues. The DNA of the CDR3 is TGCGCCAGCAGCCCCGGGGGGGCCGACACCGGGGAGCTGTTTTTT. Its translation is CASSPGGADTGELFF. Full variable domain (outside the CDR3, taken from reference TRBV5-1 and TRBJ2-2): KAGVTQTPRYLIKTRGQQVTLSCSPISGHRSVSWYQQTPGQGLQFLFEYFSETQRNKGNFPGRFSGRQFSNSRSEMNVSTLELGDSALYLCASSPGGADTGELFFGEGSRLTVL.

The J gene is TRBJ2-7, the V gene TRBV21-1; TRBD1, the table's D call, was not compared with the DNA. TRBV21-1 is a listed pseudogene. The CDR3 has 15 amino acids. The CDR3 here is CASSDGTGGFYEQYF. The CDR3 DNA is TGTGCCAGCAGTGACGGGACAGGGGGCTTCTACGAGCAGTACTTC.

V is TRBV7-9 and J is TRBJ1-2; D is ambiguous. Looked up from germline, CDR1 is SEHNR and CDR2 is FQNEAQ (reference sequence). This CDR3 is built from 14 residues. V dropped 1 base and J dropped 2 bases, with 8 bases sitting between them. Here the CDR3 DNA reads TGTGCCAGCAGCTTAGTCGAGGGAAACTATGGCTACACCTTC. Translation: CASSLVEGNYGYTF.